Given below is one T cell receptor beta chain in context. This entry comes from a study of control samples from healthy donors and cancer patients. V dropped 6 bases and J dropped 3 bases, with 14 bases sitting between them. CDR3 length: 14 amino acids. Germline V gene sequence: CDR1 MNHEY, CDR2 SVGAGI. The repertoire was sequenced with immunoSEQ multiplex PCR; TCRdb's copy has only in-frame clones and lacks some. Among over 150,000 clones listed, roughly 94% were seen once. The chain joins TRBV6-5 to TRBJ2-5, with no clear D. The origin of this receptor is a man between 60 and 75 years old with colorectal cancer. Specimen: PBMCs. The CDR3 region has the DNA TGTGCCAGCAGCGCTGGGATCTGGGAAGAGACCCAGTACTTC. Translated: CASSAGIWEETQYF.